This T cell receptor beta chain was retrieved from a study of blood T cell repertoires in COVID-19. Study details: Collection of acute and convalescent COVID-19 samples took place in the United States, Italy and Spain. PBMCs, B-cell-depleted T cells, or T cells were the source of the cDNA or gDNA that made up the material.

Authors' processing steps: By means of reference gene primer amplification, nucleated cell counts were estimated. Measured with immunoSEQ multiplex PCR; TCRdb has only the in-frame clones, and not every one. The V and J calls and the clone size are those of that table, but D and trimming were determined from the DNA. The sample records fewer than 30,000 clones, roughly nine tenths being singletons. V gave up 0 bases and J gave up 10 bases; unmatched junction bases: 10. CDR1 is SGHRS and CDR2 is YFSETQ in the germline V gene. This CDR3 is 15 amino acids long. This sequence was found in a man between 60 and 75 years old with acute or convalescent COVID-19. The chain couples TRBV5-1 to TRBJ2-5; 9 bases match TRBD1. Specimen: peripheral blood. CDR3 bases: TGCGCCAGCAGCTTGGTGGAGGGACAGGGACGTGACCAGTACTTC. Its translation is CASSLVEGQGRDQYF.